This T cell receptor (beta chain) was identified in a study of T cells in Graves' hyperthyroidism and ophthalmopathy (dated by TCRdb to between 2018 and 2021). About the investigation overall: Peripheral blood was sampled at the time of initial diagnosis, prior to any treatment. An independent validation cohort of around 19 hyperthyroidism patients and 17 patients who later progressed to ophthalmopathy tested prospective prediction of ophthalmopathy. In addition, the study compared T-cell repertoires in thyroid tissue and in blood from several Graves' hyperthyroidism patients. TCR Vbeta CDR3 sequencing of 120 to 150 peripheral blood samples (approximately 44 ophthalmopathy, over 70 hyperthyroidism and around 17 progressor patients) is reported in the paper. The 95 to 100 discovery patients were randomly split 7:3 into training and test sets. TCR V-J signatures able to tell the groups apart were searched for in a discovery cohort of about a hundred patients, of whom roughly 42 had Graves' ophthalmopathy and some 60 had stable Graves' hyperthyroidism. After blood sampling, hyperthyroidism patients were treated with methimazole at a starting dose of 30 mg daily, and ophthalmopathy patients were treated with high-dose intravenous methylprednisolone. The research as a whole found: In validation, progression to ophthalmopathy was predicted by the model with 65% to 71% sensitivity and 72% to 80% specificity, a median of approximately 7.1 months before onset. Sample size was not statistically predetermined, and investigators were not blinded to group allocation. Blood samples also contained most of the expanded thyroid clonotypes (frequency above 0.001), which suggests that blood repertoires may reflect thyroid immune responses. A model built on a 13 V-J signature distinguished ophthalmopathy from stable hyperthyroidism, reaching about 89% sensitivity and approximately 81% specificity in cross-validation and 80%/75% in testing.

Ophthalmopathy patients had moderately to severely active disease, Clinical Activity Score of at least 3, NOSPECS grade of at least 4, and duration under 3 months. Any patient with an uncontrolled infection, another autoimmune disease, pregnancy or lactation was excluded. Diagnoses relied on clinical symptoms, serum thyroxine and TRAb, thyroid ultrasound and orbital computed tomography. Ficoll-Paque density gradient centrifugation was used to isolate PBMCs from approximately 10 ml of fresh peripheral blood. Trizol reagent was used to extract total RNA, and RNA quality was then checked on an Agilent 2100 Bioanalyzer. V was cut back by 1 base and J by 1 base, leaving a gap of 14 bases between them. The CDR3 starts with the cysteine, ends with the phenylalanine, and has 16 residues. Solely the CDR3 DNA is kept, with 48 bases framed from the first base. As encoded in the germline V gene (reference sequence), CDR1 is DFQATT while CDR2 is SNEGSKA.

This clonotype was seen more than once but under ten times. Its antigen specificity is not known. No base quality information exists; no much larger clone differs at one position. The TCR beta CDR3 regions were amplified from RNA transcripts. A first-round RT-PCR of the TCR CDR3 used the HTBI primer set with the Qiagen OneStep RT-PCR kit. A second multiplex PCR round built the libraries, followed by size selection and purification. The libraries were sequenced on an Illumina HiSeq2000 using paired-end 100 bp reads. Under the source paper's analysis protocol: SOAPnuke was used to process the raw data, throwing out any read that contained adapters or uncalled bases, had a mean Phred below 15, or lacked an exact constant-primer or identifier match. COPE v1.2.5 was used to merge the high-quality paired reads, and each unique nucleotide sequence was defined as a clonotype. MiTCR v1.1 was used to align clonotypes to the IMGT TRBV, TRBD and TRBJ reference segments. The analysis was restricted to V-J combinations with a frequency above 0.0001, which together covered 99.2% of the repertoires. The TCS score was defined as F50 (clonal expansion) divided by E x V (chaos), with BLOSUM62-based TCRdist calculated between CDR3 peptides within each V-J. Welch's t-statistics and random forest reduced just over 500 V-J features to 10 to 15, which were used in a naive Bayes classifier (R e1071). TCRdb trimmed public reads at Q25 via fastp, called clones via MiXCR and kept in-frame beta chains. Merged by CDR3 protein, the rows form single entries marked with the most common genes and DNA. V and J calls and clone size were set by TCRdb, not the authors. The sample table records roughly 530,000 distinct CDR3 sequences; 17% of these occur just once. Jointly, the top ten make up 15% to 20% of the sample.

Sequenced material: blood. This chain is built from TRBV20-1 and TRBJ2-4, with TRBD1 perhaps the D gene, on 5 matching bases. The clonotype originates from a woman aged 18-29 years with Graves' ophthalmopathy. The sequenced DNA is TGCAGTGCTAGAGGGGGCACCATCGCCGCCAAAAACATTCAGTACTTC. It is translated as CSARGGTIAAKNIQYF.